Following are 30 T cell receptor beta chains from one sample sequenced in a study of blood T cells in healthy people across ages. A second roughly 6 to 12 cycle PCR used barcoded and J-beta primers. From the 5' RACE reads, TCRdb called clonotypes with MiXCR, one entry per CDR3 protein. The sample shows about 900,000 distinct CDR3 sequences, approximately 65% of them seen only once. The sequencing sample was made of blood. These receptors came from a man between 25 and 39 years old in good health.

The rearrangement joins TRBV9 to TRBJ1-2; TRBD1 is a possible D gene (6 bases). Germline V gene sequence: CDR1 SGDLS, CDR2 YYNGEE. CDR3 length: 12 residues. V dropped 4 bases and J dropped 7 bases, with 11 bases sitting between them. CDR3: CASSPEGGGYTF. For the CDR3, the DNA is TGTGCCAGCAGCCCCGAGGGGGGTGGCTACACCTTC.

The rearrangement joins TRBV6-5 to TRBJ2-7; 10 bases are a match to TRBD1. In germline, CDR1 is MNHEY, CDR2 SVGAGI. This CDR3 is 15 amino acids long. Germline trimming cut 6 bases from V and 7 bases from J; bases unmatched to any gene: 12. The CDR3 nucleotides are TGTGCCAGCAGAAGGACAGGGGGTCGCCTGGGGGAGCAGTACTTC. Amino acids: CASRRTGGRLGEQYF.

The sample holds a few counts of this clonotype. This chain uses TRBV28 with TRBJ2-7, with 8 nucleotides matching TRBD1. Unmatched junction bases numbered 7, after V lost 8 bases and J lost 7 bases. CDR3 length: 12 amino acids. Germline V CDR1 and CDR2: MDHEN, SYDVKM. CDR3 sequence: CASQGARYEQYF. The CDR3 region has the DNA TGTGCCAGCCAGGGGGCTCGATATGAGCAGTACTTC.

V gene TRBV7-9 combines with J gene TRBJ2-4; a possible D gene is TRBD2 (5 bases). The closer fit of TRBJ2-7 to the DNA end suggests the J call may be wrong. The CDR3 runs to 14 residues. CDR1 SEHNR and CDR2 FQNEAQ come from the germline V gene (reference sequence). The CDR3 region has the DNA TGTGCCAGCAGCCATCCCCCGGGGACCTACGAGCAGTACTTC. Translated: CASSHPPGTYEQYF.

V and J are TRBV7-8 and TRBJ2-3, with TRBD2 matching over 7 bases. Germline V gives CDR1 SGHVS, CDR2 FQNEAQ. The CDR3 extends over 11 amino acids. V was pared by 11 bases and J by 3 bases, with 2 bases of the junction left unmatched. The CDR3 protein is CALGGTDTQYF. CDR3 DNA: TGTGCCCTCGGGGGGACAGATACGCAGTATTTT.

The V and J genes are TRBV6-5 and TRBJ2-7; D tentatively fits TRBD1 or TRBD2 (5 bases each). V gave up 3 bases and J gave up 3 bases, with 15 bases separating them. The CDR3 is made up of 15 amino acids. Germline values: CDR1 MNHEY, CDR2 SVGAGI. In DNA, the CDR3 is TGTGCCAGCAGTTATTTCAGGGAGACAAGCTACGAGCAGTACTTC. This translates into CASSYFRETSYEQYF.

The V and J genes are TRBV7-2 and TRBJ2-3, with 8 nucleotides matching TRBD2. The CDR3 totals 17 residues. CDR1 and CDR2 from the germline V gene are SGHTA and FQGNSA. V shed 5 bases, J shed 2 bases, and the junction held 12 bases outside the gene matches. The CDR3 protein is CASSPRGKRGYTDTQYF. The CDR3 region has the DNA TGTGCCAGCAGCCCCCGGGGTAAGCGGGGGTACACAGATACGCAGTATTTT.

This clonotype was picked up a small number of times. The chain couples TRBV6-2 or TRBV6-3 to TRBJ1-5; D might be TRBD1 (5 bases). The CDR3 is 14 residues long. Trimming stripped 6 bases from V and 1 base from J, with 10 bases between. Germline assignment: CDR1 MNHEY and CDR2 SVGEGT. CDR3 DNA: TGTGCCAGCAGAACAGGAAGGAGCAATCAGCCCCAGCATTTT. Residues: CASRTGRSNQPQHF.

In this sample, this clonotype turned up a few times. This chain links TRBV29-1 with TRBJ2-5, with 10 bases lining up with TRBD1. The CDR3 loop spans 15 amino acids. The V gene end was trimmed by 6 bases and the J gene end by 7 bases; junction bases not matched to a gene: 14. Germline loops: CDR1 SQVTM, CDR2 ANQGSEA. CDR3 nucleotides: TGCAGCGTAGCTTCCGGGACAGGGGATCGAGGGACCCAGTACTTC. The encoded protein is CSVASGTGDRGTQYF.

As DNA, the CDR3 is TGCAGTGCTACCGTCGATACCTCTGGGGCCAACGTCCTGACTTTC. Protein product: CSATVDTSGANVLTF. The rearrangement links TRBV20-1 to TRBJ2-6; no definite D call. The CDR3 sequence is 15 residues long. Germline CDR1 is DFQATT and CDR2 is SNEGSKA (reference sequence). Trimming removed 4 bases at V and 0 bases at J, with 10 bases between.

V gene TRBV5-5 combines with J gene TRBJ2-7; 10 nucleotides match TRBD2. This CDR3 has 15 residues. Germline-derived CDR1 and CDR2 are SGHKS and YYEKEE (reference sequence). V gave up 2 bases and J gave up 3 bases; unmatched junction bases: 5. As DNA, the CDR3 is TGTGCCAGCAGCTTCCTAGCGGGGGAGATCTACGAGCAGTACTTC. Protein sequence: CASSFLAGEIYEQYF.

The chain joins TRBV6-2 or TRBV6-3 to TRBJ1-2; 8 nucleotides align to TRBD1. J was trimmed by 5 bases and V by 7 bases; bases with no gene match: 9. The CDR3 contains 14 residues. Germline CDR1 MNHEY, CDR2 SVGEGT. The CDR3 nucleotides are TGTGCCAGCACTTCGGGACAGGTGCCTTATGGCTACACCTTC. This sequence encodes CASTSGQVPYGYTF.

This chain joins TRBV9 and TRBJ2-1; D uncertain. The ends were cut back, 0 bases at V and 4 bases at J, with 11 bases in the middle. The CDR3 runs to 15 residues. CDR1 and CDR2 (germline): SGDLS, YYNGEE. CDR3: CASSVGGLGYNEQFF. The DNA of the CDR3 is TGTGCCAGCAGCGTAGGGGGTTTGGGGTACAATGAGCAGTTCTTC.

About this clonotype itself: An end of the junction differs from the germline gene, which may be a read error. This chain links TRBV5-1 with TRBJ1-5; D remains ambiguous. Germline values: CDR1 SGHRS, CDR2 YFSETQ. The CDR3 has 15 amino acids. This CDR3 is CTSSLEGYSNQPQHF. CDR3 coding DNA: TGCACCAGCAGCTTGGAGGGATATAGCAATCAGCCCCAGCATTTT.

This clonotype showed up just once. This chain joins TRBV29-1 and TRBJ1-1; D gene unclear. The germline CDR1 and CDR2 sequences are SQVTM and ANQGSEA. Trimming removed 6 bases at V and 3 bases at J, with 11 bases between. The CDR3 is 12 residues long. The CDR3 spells CSVVQLDTEAFF. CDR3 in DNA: TGCAGCGTCGTCCAGTTAGACACTGAAGCTTTCTTT.

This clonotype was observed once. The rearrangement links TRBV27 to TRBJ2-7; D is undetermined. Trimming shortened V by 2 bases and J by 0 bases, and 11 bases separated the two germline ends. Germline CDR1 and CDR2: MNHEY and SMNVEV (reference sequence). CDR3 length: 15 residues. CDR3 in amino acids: CASSLRPASSYEQYF. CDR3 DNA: TGTGCCAGCAGTTTAAGGCCCGCTAGCTCCTACGAGCAGTACTTC.

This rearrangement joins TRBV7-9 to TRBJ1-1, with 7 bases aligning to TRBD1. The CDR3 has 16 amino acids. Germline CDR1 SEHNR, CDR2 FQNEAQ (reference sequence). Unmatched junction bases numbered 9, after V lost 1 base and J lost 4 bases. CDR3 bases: TGTGCCAGCAGCTTAGAATCAGGGGGAAGGGGCACTGAAGCTTTCTTT. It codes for CASSLESGGRGTEAFF.

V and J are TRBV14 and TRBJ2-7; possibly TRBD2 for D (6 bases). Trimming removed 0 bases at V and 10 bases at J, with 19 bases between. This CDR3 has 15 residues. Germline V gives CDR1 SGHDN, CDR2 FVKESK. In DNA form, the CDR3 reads TGTGCCAGCAGCCAAGATGGGGGACCCCGGAGGGTTCAGTACTTC. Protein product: CASSQDGGPRRVQYF.

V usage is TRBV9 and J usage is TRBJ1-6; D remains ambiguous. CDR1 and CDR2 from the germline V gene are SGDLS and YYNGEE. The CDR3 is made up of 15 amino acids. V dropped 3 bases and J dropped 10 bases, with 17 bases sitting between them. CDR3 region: CASSGPEGVGSPLHF. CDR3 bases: TGTGCCAGCAGCGGACCGGAGGGCGTAGGATCACCCCTCCACTTT.

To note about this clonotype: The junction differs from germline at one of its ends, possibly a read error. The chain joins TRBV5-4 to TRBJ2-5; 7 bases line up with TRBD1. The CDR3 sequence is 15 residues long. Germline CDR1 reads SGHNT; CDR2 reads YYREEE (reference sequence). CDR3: CASSPGTVTQETLYF. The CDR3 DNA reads TGTGCCAGCAGCCCTGGGACAGTCACCCAAGAGACCCTGTACTTC.

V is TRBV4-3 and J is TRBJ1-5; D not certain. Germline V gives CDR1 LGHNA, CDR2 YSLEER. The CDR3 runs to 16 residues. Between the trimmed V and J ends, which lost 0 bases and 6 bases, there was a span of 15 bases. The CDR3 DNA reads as TGCGCCAGCAGCCAAGATCCAGACGATGGGCTTCAGCCCCAGCATTTT. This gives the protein CASSQDPDDGLQPQHF.

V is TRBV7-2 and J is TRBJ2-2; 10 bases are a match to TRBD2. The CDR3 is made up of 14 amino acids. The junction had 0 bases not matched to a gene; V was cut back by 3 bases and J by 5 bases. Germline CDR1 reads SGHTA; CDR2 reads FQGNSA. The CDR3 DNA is TGTGCCAGCAGCTTTAGCGGGGGGACCGGGGAGCTGTTTTTT. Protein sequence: CASSFSGGTGELFF.

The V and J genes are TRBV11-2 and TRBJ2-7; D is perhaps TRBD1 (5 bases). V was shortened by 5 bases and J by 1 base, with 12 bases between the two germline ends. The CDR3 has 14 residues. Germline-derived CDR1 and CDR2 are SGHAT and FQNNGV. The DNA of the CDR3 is TGTGCCAGCAGCCTGACGACAGAATCCTACGAGCAGTACTTC. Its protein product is CASSLTTESYEQYF.

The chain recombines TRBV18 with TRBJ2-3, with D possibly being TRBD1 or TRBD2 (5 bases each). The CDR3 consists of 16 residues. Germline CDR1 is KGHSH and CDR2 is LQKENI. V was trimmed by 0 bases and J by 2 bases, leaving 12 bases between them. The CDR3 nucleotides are TGTGCCAGCTCACCACCGACAGCCGACTACACAGATACGCAGTATTTT. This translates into CASSPPTADYTDTQYF.

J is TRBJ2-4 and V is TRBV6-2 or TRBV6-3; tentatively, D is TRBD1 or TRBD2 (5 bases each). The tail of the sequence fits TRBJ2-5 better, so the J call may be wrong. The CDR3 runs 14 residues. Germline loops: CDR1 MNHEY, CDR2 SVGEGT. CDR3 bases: TGTGCCAGCAGTTCCTCCGGGACCAAAGAGACCCAGTACTTC. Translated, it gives CASSSSGTKETQYF.

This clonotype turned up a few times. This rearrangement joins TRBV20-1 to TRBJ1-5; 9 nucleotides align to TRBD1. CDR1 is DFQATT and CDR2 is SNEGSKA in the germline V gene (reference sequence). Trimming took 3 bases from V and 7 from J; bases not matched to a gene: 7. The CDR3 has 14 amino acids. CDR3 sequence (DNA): TGCAGTGCTAGCCACGGACAGGGGTACCAGCCCCAGCATTTT. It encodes CSASHGQGYQPQHF.

The CDR3: CASSPPGEAFYGYTF. The CDR3 region has the DNA TGTGCCAGCAGTCCCCCGGGGGAGGCCTTCTATGGCTACACCTTC. V is TRBV28 and J is TRBJ1-2, with D tentatively TRBD1 (5 bases). V lost 5 bases and J lost 4, with 17 bases in between. The CDR3 length is 15 residues. CDR1 and CDR2 (germline): MDHEN, SYDVKM.

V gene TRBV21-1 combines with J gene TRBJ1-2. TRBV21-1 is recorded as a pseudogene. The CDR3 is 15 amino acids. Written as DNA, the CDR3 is TGTGCCAGCAGCAAAGCACCCCATAATAACTATGGCTACACCTTC. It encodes CASSKAPHNNYGYTF.

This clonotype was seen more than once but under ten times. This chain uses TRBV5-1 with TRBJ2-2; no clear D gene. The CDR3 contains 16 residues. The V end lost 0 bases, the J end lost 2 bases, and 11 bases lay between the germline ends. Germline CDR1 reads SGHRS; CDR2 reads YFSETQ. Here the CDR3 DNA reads TGCGCCAGCAGCTTGGGGGCAGGCCAAAACACCGGGGAGCTGTTTTTT. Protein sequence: CASSLGAGQNTGELFF.

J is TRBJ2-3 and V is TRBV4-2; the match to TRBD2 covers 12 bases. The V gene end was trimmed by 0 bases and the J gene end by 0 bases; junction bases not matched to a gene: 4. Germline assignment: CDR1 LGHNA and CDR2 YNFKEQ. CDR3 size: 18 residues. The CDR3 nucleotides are TGTGCCAGCAGCCAAGAACTAGCGGGGGGCCTAAGCACAGATACGCAGTATTTT. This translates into CASSQELAGGLSTDTQYF.